These T cell receptor beta chains were read from a single sample in a study of cytomegalovirus exposure and HLA in healthy donors. Only in-frame clones appear in the TCRdb table, and some are missing; sequencing was by immunoSEQ multiplex PCR. This sample has 100,000 to 120,000 clones, with over 75% found just once. Sequenced sample: PBMCs. These receptors came from a man aged 25 to 40 in good health and CMV-seropositive. CDR3s include the opening cysteine and the closing phenylalanine or tryptophan. The D gene is left open where the match is weak. Size values are once, few and many counts, or a class for expanded clones, and some rows have none.

V	D	size	J	CDR3	DNA
TRBV19	.	.	TRBJ1-6	CASNDRAHNSPLHF	TGTGCCAGTAACGACAGAGCCCATAATTCACCCCTCCACTTT
TRBV7-2	.	.	TRBJ2-7	CASSLDYTPGREQYF	TGTGCCAGCAGCTTAGATTACACCCCAGGGAGGGAGCAGTACTTC
TRBV7-6	.	.	TRBJ2-7	CASSLAAGHYEQYF	TGTGCCAGCAGCTTAGCAGCGGGCCACTACGAGCAGTACTTC
TRBV28	TRBD1	.	TRBJ1-2	CASRLSGTGYNYGYTF	TGTGCCAGCAGGCTTTCCGGGACAGGTTACAACTATGGCTACACCTTC
TRBV13	.	.	TRBJ2-5	CASTTPSAETQYF	TGTGCCAGCACCACCCCCAGCGCGGAGACCCAGTACTTC
TRBV27	TRBD1	.	TRBJ2-7	CASSFAGTEPYEQYF	TGTGCCAGCAGTTTCGCCGGGACAGAGCCCTACGAGCAGTACTTC
TRBV7-9	.	.	TRBJ1-5	CASSREGQPQHF	TGTGCCAGCAGTAGGGAGGGTCAGCCCCAGCATTTT
TRBV9	.	.	TRBJ2-7	CASSVGGGGGSYEQYF	TGTGCCAGCAGCGTAGGGGGGGGCGGGGGATCCTACGAGCAGTACTTC
TRBV4-2	.	once	TRBJ2-5	CASSQVMGRGEETQYF	TGTGCCAGCAGCCAAGTCATGGGCAGGGGGGAGGAGACCCAGTACTTC
TRBV6-5	.	.	TRBJ1-4	CASSYSGPPEKLFF	TGTGCCAGCAGTTACTCGGGGCCTCCTGAAAAACTGTTTTTT
TRBV2	.	.	TRBJ1-4	CASSEGRRPGEKLFF	TGTGCCAGCAGTGAAGGTCGCCGCCCGGGGGAAAAACTGTTTTTT
TRBV5-8	.	.	TRBJ1-2	CASRPTYRVRGYTF	TGTGCCAGCAGACCAACCTACAGGGTTCGTGGCTACACCTTC
TRBV7-9	.	.	TRBJ2-7	CASSSLGQTYEQYF	TGTGCCAGCAGCTCATTGGGGCAGACCTACGAGCAGTACTTC
TRBV6-5	TRBD1	.	TRBJ1-6	CASSPTGNSPLHF	TGTGCCAGCAGCCCGACAGGGAATTCACCCCTCCACTTT
TRBV14	TRBD1	few	TRBJ2-3	CASSQDQLLRGPDTQYF	TGTGCCAGCAGCCAAGATCAATTGCTTAGGGGGCCAGATACGCAGTATTTT
TRBV12-5	.	.	TRBJ1-6	CASGVSSYNSPLHF	TGTGCTAGTGGGGTCAGCTCCTATAATTCACCCCTCCACTTT
TRBV30	.	.	TRBJ2-1	CAWSVRDEQFF	TGTGCCTGGAGTGTAAGAGATGAGCAGTTCTTC
TRBV5-1	.	.	TRBJ1-2	CASSWGLGQINYGYTF	TGCGCCAGCAGCTGGGGGTTAGGACAGATTAACTATGGCTACACCTTC
TRBV6-1	.	few	TRBJ1-5	CASSVTGFPSNQPQHF	TGTGCCAGCAGTGTTACAGGGTTCCCTAGCAATCAGCCCCAGCATTTT
TRBV7-2	.	few	TRBJ1-5	CASSRVVWNSNQPQHF	TGTGCCAGCAGCCGGGTCGTCTGGAATAGCAATCAGCCCCAGCATTTT
TRBV15	.	.	TRBJ1-5	CATSRGSSARLPQHF	TGTGCCACCAGCAGAGGAAGCAGCGCGAGATTACCCCAGCATTTT
TRBV10-3	.	.	TRBJ1-1	CAISDPVGEAFF	TGTGCCATCAGTGACCCGGTCGGTGAAGCTTTCTTT
TRBV5-1	TRBD1	.	TRBJ1-6	CASSETGYNSPLHF	TGCGCCAGCAGCGAGACAGGGTATAATTCACCCCTCCACTTT
TRBV28	TRBD1	.	TRBJ1-1	CASSPGTGDTEAFF	TGTGCCAGCAGTCCCGGTACAGGGGACACTGAAGCTTTCTTT
TRBV7-2	.	once	TRBJ1-1	CASSLRSDHTEAFF	TGTGCCAGCAGCTTGAGGTCAGACCATACTGAAGCTTTCTTT
TRBV15	.	.	TRBJ2-1	CATSRDGAIEQFF	TGTGCCACCAGCAGAGATGGAGCGATTGAGCAGTTCTTC
TRBV2	.	.	TRBJ1-1	CASSPETNTEAFF	TGTGCCAGCAGCCCCGAGACTAACACTGAAGCTTTCTTT
TRBV11-1	TRBD1	.	TRBJ1-2	CASSPGTASYGYTF	TGTGCCAGCAGTCCCGGGACAGCCTCGTATGGCTACACCTTC
TRBV2	.	.	TRBJ1-5	CASSLQHNQPQHF	TGTGCCAGCAGTCTCCAACACAATCAGCCCCAGCATTTT
TRBV7-2	.	.	TRBJ2-4	CASSLSGGRITNIQYF	TGTGCCAGCAGCCTCTCCGGGGGGCGTATTACAAACATTCAGTACTTC
TRBV6-6	.	.	TRBJ1-4	CASSYSPGEKLFF	TGTGCCAGCAGTTACTCCCCAGGTGAAAAACTGTTTTTT
TRBV25-1	.	.	TRBJ1-5	CASSEPGEGNQPQHF	TGTGCCAGCAGTGAGCCGGGGGAGGGCAATCAGCCCCAGCATTTT
TRBV18	.	.	TRBJ2-1	CASSPAGGGGSYNEQFF	TGTGCCAGCTCACCCGCAGGGGGCGGGGGCTCCTACAATGAGCAGTTCTTC
TRBV19	.	once	TRBJ1-2	CASLPHGGYGYTF	TGTGCCAGTCTACCTCACGGGGGATATGGCTACACCTTC
TRBV6-5	TRBD1	.	TRBJ2-1	CASSYRLRGPGEQFF	TGTGCCAGCAGTTACCGACTGAGGGGGCCGGGGGAGCAGTTCTTC
TRBV6-1	.	.	TRBJ2-7	CASSEEQEPPYEQYF	TGTGCCAGCAGTGAGGAACAGGAACCCCCCTACGAGCAGTACTTC
TRBV18	.	.	TRBJ1-1	CASSPRDNMNTEAFF	TGTGCCAGCTCACCCCGGGACAACATGAACACTGAAGCTTTCTTT
TRBV5-7	TRBD1	.	TRBJ1-6	CASIGTGKAPNSPLHF	TGTGCCAGCATCGGGACAGGGAAAGCCCCCAATTCACCCCTCCACTTT
TRBV27	TRBD2	once	TRBJ2-2	CASSPLLSTGGLTGELFF	TGTGCCAGCAGTCCTCTACTCTCGACGGGGGGATTGACCGGGGAGCTGTTTTTT
TRBV29-1	.	few	TRBJ2-2	CSGTLTGPGELFF	TGCAGCGGCACGCTCACGGGTCCCGGGGAGCTGTTTTTT
TRBV29-1	TRBD2	.	TRBJ2-4	CSVAPGGGSMLYF	TGCAGCGTTGCCCCGGGAGGGGGGAGCATGCTGTACTTC
TRBV7-8	.	.	TRBJ1-1	CASSLTVMNTEAFF	TGTGCCAGCAGCTTGACAGTTATGAACACTGAAGCTTTCTTT
TRBV19	.	.	TRBJ2-5	CASKKGREETQYF	TGTGCCAGTAAAAAGGGGCGCGAAGAGACCCAGTACTTC